This T cell receptor (beta chain) was identified during a study of T cell responses to AZD1222 COVID-19 vaccine. Study-level background: Samples with a second dose at about 4 or about 12 weeks were pooled together.

V was shortened by 6 bases and J by 4 bases, with 10 bases between the two germline ends. The CDR3 runs 13 residues. The germline CDR1 and CDR2 sequences are MNHEY and SVGAGI. Points from the study as a whole: Spike was spanned by vaccine-associated CD4 TCRs, with dominance at 160-218 and 743-854. Sampled repertoires all dated from after the peak T cell response. The donors showed a predominance of white British ancestry and of females, with possible underestimation of clonal diversity.

This clone came up a few times. Its specificity is unknown. TCRdb keeps only in-frame clones here, not all; method: immunoSEQ multiplex PCR. The table lists 95,000 to 150,000 clones, roughly nine tenths of them singletons. The sample consisted of peripheral blood, taken on day 0 of AZD1222 vaccination. This receptor was taken from an adult in good health. The V and J genes are TRBV6-5 and TRBJ1-5; D is unclear. CDR3 amino acids: CASRLDVNQPQHF. Written as DNA, the CDR3 is TGTGCCAGCAGACTCGACGTAAATCAGCCCCAGCATTTT.